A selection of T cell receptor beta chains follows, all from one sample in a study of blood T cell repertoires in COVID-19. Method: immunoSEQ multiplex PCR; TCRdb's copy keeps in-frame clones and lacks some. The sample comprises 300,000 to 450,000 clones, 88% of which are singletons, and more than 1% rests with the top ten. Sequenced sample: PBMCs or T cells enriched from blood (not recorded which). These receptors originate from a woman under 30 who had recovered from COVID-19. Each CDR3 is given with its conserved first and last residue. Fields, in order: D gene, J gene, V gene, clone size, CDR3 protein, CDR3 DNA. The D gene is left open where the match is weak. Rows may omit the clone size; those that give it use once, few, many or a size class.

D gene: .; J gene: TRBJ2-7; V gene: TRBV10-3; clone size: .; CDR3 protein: CAISSQGNEHEQYF; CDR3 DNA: TGTGCCATCAGTTCCCAGGGAAACGAACACGAGCAGTACTTC
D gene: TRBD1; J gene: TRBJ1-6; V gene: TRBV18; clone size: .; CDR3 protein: CASSPTGDYNSPLHF; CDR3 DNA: TGTGCCAGCTCACCGACAGGGGACTATAATTCACCCCTCCACTTT
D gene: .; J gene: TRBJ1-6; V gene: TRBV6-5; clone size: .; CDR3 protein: CASRSARDSHF; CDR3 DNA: TGTGCCAGCAGGTCGGCCAGGGATTCCCACTTT
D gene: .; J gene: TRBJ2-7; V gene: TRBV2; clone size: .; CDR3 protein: CASSESPPGVGYEQYF; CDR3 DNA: TGTGCCAGCAGTGAGTCCCCCCCGGGGGTTGGCTACGAGCAGTACTTC
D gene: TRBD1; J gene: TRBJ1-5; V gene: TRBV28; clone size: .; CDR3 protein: CASSFQGAGQPQHF; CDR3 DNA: TGTGCCAGCAGTTTTCAGGGGGCGGGTCAGCCCCAGCATTTT
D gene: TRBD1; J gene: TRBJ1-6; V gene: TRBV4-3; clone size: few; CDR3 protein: CASSQGPGQGVFSPLHF; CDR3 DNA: TGCGCCAGCAGCCAAGGGCCGGGACAGGGGGTTTTTTCACCCCTCCACTTT
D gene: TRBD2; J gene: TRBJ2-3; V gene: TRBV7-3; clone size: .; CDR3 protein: CASSETSGGITDTQYF; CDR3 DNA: TGTGCCAGCAGCGAAACTAGCGGGGGGATCACAGATACGCAGTATTTT
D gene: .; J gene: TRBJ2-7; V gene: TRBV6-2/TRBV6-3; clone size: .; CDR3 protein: CASSHMMVQYF; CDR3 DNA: TGTGCCAGCAGTCACATGATGGTGCAGTACTTC
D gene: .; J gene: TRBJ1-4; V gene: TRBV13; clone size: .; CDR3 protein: CASSGGIEKLFF; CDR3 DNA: TGTGCCAGCAGCGGAGGAATTGAAAAACTGTTTTTT
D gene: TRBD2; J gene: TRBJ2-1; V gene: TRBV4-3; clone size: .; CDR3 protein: CASSQDGTSAISYNEQFF; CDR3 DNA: TGCGCCAGCAGCCAAGACGGCACTAGCGCGATCTCCTACAATGAGCAGTTCTTC
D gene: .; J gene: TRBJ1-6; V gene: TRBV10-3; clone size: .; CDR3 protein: CAISERGQGNSPLHF; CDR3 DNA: TGTGCCATCAGTGAAAGAGGCCAGGGGAACTCACCCCTCCACTTT
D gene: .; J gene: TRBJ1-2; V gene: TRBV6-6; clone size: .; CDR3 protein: CASSRAVSREAYGYTF; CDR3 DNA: TGTGCCAGCAGTCGAGCCGTTTCGAGGGAGGCCTATGGCTACACCTTC
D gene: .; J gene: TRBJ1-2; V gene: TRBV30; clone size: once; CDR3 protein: CAGYREGGYTF; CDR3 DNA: TGTGCCGGATACAGGGAAGGGGGCTACACCTTC
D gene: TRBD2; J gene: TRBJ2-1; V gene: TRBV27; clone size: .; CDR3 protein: CASSFLRAGARNEQFF; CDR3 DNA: TGTGCCAGCAGTTTTTTAAGAGCGGGGGCGAGGAATGAGCAGTTCTTC
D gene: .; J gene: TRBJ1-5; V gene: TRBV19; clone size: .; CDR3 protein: CASSIGAGQPQHF; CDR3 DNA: TGTGCCAGTAGTATAGGGGCAGGTCAGCCCCAGCATTTT
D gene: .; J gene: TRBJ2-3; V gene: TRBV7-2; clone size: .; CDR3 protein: CASSLPQTDTQYF; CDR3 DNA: TGTGCCAGCAGCTTACCCCAGACAGATACGCAGTATTTT
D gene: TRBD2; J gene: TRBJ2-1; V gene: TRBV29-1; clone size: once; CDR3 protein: CSVGGTSGRSGEQFF; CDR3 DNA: TGCAGCGTCGGGGGGACTAGCGGGAGGTCGGGTGAGCAGTTCTTC
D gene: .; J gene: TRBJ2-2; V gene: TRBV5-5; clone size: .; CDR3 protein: CASSLEPQANTGELFF; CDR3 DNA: TGTGCCAGCAGCTTGGAACCCCAGGCGAACACCGGGGAGCTGTTTTTT
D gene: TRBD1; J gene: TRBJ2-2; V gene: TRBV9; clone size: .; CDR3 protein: CASSPWTGNTGELFF; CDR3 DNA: TGTGCCAGCAGCCCCTGGACAGGGAACACCGGGGAGCTGTTTTTT
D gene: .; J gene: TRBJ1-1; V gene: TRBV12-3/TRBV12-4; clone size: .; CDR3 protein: CASSRVNSEAFF; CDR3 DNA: TGTGCCAGCAGCCGCGTTAATTCTGAAGCTTTCTTT
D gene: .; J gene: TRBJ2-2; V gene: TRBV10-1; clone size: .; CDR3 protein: CASSDPGSDTGELFF; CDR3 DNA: TGCGCCAGCAGTGATCCAGGGTCGGACACCGGGGAGCTGTTTTTT
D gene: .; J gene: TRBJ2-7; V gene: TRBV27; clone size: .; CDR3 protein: CASSLGAYEQYF; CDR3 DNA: TGTGCCAGCAGTTTAGGGGCTTACGAGCAGTACTTC
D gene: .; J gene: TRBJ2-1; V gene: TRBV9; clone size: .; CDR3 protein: CASNRGQNKVYEQFF; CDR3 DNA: TGTGCCAGCAACCGAGGACAGAATAAAGTCTATGAGCAGTTCTTC
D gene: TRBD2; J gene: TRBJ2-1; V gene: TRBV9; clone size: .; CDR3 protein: CASSVALAQRGPYNEQFF; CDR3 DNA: TGTGCCAGCAGCGTAGCTTTGGCGCAGCGGGGGCCATACAATGAGCAGTTCTTC
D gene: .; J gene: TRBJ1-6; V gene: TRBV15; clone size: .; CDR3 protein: CATSRNREMGSPLHF; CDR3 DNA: TGTGCCACCAGCCGAAACAGGGAAATGGGTTCACCCCTCCACTTT
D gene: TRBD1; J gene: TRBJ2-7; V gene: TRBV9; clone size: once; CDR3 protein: CASSSRTGDEQYF; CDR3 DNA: TGTGCCAGCAGCAGTCGGACAGGGGACGAGCAGTACTTC
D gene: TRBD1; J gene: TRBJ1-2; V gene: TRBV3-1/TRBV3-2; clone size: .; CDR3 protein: CASSPSGQPYGYTF; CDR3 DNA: TGTGCCAGCAGCCCTTCGGGACAGCCCTATGGCTACACCTTC
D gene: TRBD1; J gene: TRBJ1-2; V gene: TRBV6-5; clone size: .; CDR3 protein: CASRYRGQDYGYTF; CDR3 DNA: TGTGCCAGCAGATACAGGGGGCAGGACTATGGCTACACCTTC